This TCR beta chain was recovered during a study of OX40 agonist ivuxolimab in advanced cancers. Study-wide background: The group had a mean age of about 65 years, ranged from about 20 to 79, and was 75% to 85% male. Study conclusions and caveats: CD8+ T cells (on average) carried more expanded clones than CD4+ T cells.

A word on this clone: Antigen specificity is unknown.

The repertoire was sequenced with immunoSEQ multiplex PCR; TCRdb's copy has only in-frame clones and lacks some. The sample includes approximately 82,000 clones, 80% to 95% of them seen just once. The CDR3 runs 15 residues. Germline CDR1 and CDR2: MNHEY and SMNVEV (reference sequence). The J segment lost 4 bases and the V segment lost 4 bases, leaving 8 bases of the junction unmatched. This TCR was sampled from an adult with an advanced solid tumor such as melanoma, head and neck, liver or kidney cancer. Sequences were derived from CD4+ or CD8+ T cells sorted from blood, sampled in a trial of the OX40 agonist ivuxolimab. The genes are TRBV27 and TRBJ2-7; 9 positions agree with TRBD1. CDR3 residues: CASSWSGTGFYEQYF. The CDR3 DNA is TGTGCCAGCAGTTGGTCCGGGACAGGGTTTTACGAGCAGTACTTC.